The clone carrying this TCR beta chain has a handful of counts. Its antigen is unidentified. Unique molecular identifiers were affixed to single, distinct cDNA molecules. TCRdb processed the 5' RACE reads anew with MiXCR; each CDR3 protein has one entry. The table lists some 62,000 distinct CDR3 sequences, 7.5% to 9% of them singletons. These data belong to a study of early T cells in non-severe SARS-CoV-2 infection. Trimming at V came to 5 bases and at J to 5 bases, leaving 7 bases not matched to a gene. This CDR3 spans 15 amino acids. Per the germline V gene, CDR1 is SEHNR and CDR2 is FQNEAQ (reference sequence). Study outcomes and limitations: Anti-spike CD8 responses were favored by VDJdb matching, which missed private and CD4 specificities.

This receptor was taken from an adult who was a healthcare worker with PCR-confirmed SARS-CoV-2 infection or an uninfected control (not recorded which). This chain links TRBV7-9 with TRBJ2-5; 11 positions agree with TRBD2. This sample comprised whole blood, obtained at baseline. The CDR3, as DNA: TGTGCCAGCAGCCCCTGGACTAGCGGGCGGGAGACCCAGTACTTC. It translates to CASSPWTSGRETQYF.